This T cell receptor (beta chain) is drawn from a study of control samples from healthy donors and cancer patients. Trimming took 4 bases from V and 0 from J; bases not matched to a gene: 3. The CDR3 contains 14 residues. The germline CDR1 and CDR2 sequences are SQVTM and ANQGSEA. Produced via immunoSEQ multiplex PCR; TCRdb's table is partial and in-frame only. The sample contains around 130,000 clones, 80% to 95% of which appear only once. J is TRBJ2-3 and V is TRBV29-1, with TRBD1 matching over 8 bases. The sequence came from a man between 18 and 35 years old in good health. The sequenced sample consisted of blood. CDR3 protein: CSVVGTGSTDTQYF. DNA for the CDR3: TGCAGCGTTGTTGGGACAGGCAGCACAGATACGCAGTATTTT.